This TCR beta chain was retrieved from a study of identical twins. Notes on the study in general: Weaker excess twin sharing was observed in beta out-of-frame sequences. Conclusions rested on cross-sectional statistics rather than following the same donors.

Each cDNA held unique molecular identifiers, and template switching gave it a universal primer site. TCRdb reprocessed the 5' RACE reads via MiXCR and lists one record per CDR3 protein. The sample lists nearly 650,000 distinct CDR3 sequences, 7.1% occurring once. V was shortened by 6 bases and J by 1 base, with 12 bases between the two germline ends. The CDR3 consists of 15 residues. Germline V gene sequence: CDR1 MNHEY, CDR2 SMNVEV (reference sequence). This clonotype was detected only a few times. What it binds is unknown. These same data were also listed under a study on yellow fever vaccine responses in identical twins.

Sequenced input: PBMCs. The receptor was isolated from a young woman in good health. The gene calls are TRBV27 and TRBJ2-2, with D maybe TRBD1 (6 bases). For the CDR3, the DNA is TGTGCCAGCAGAAAGGAGGACAGGAACACCGGGGAGCTGTTTTTT. Encoded protein: CASRKEDRNTGELFF.